Following are 25 T cell receptor beta chains from one sample sequenced in a study of shared clonotypes between healthy human individuals (TCRdb year 2020). The library was obtained by the immunoSEQ multiplex PCR assay. Not all clones reach the TCRdb copy of this immuneACCESS table, which keeps in-frame sequences only. Checked studies attribute under half of the gap to unresolved V genes and leave the rest unexplained. This sample is represented by approximately 530,000 clones; roughly 95% of them were singletons. The ten largest make up approximately 0.067% of the sample. Sequencing was carried out using naive CD4+ T cells sorted from blood. The sample's cell subset or site label, in plain terms: CD45RA+ positively selected. These TCRs come from a woman aged 30 to 39 in good health.

The rearrangement links TRBV11-3 to TRBJ1-2, with D hard to call. This CDR3 has 13 residues. The germline V gene has CDR1 SGHNT and CDR2 YENEEA. Between the trimmed V and J ends, which lost 2 bases and 5 bases, there was a span of 9 bases. CDR3 sequence reads: CASSLHAGYGYTF. The CDR3 DNA follows: TGTGCCAGCAGCTTACACGCAGGATATGGCTACACCTTC.

V usage is TRBV15 and J usage is TRBJ2-3; 13 bases line up with TRBD2. Unmatched junction bases numbered 9, after V lost 7 bases and J lost 5 bases. Germline V gene data show CDR1 as LNHNV and CDR2 as YYDKDF (reference sequence). CDR3 size: 16 residues. CDR3 region: CATTRGGLAGVDTQYF. The CDR3 region has the DNA TGTGCCACCACGAGGGGCGGACTAGCGGGAGTAGATACGCAGTATTTT.

The rearrangement links TRBV28 to TRBJ2-6, with 11 bases that match TRBD1. The CDR3 contains 20 residues. Germline V gives CDR1 MDHEN, CDR2 SYDVKM. Unmatched junction bases numbered 20, after V lost 8 bases and J lost 5 bases. The CDR3 loop is CASCPGQGVWARFRANVLTF. In nucleotides, the CDR3 is TGTGCCAGCTGTCCGGGACAGGGGGTTTGGGCTCGTTTTCGGGCCAACGTCCTGACTTTC.

The chain couples TRBV7-8 to TRBJ2-7; D is ambiguous. Deletions cut 0 bases from V and 9 bases from J, with 18 bases between. The CDR3 extends over 15 amino acids. CDR1 SGHVS and CDR2 FQNEAQ come from the germline V gene. CDR3 residues: CASSLAWQARSGQYF. Here the CDR3 DNA reads TGTGCCAGCAGCTTAGCCTGGCAGGCCCGCTCAGGGCAGTACTTC.

This clone has just one count. V gene TRBV7-2 combines with J gene TRBJ2-5, with TRBD2 matching over 14 bases. Trimming cost V 1 base and J 6 bases; bases outside gene matches: 10. CDR1 and CDR2 (germline): SGHTA, FQGNSA. The CDR3 sequence is 18 residues long. In DNA, the CDR3 is TGTGCCAGCAGCTTAGAGGGACTAGCGGGAGCCACGGGAAAGACCCAGTACTTC. As protein: CASSLEGLAGATGKTQYF.

Notes on this clone: In this CDR3 the conserved last residue, phenylalanine or tryptophan, is missing, so a read error is likely. The limits of the CDR3 on the DNA are not certain, so only TCRdb's listed CDR3 is given. This chain links TRBV6-5 with TRBJ2-3; the DNA was not compared with TRBD1, the D call given in the table. A total of 13 residues make up the CDR3, ends included. In germline, CDR1 is MNHEY, CDR2 SVGAGI. This CDR3 reads CASSYSDRVSGLI.

This chain uses TRBV28 with TRBJ1-5, with 11 bases aligning to TRBD1. CDR1 MDHEN and CDR2 SYDVKM come from the germline V gene. The CDR3 has 16 amino acids. Trimming took 5 bases from V and 6 from J; bases not matched to a gene: 9. The chain's CDR3 is CASSTVGQGASQPQHF. In nucleotides, the CDR3 is TGTGCCAGCAGTACAGTCGGACAGGGGGCGAGTCAGCCCCAGCATTTT.

The rearrangement uses TRBV4-1 and TRBJ1-4; D is unresolved. With 3 bases removed from V and 0 bases from J, the gap between germline ends came to 14 bases. The CDR3 sequence is 17 residues long. Looked up from germline, CDR1 is MGHRA and CDR2 is YSYEKL. Here the CDR3 reads CASSHRRLYATNEKLFF. In DNA form, the CDR3 reads TGCGCCAGCAGCCATCGCAGACTCTATGCAACTAATGAAAAACTGTTTTTT.

The chain couples TRBV28 to TRBJ2-2, with D possibly being TRBD2 (5 bases). The germline CDR1 and CDR2 sequences are MDHEN and SYDVKM. V was cut by 6 bases and J by 5 bases, with 16 bases left in between. The CDR3 is 15 residues long. The CDR3 DNA reads as TGTGCCAGCAGGGGCGGACTGATGGGGACCGGGGAGCTGTTTTTT. It is translated as CASRGGLMGTGELFF.

The rearrangement uses TRBV28 and TRBJ1-1; TRBD1 is a possible D gene (5 bases). The germline V gene has CDR1 MDHEN and CDR2 SYDVKM. V dropped 7 bases and J dropped 8 bases, with 20 bases sitting between them. CDR3 length: 14 amino acids. CDR3 in DNA: TGTGCCAGCACCTCACCGGGACGGTTGGGAGAAGCTTTCTTT. It yields the protein CASTSPGRLGEAFF.

This clone was found once. The chain uses TRBV28 and TRBJ1-5; D is perhaps TRBD1 (6 bases). There are 15 residues in the CDR3. Germline V lookup: CDR1 MDHEN, CDR2 SYDVKM. The V and J ends lost 3 bases and 3 bases respectively, with 12 bases between them. The CDR3 nucleotides read TGTGCCAGCAGTTTTAGGACAGCCTTCAATCAGCCCCAGCATTTT. Encoded protein: CASSFRTAFNQPQHF.

This chain links TRBV7-9 with TRBJ2-2; 7 bases line up with TRBD2. Germline V CDR1 and CDR2: SEHNR, FQNEAQ (reference sequence). Unmatched junction bases numbered 11, after V lost 6 bases and J lost 4 bases. The CDR3 has 16 amino acids. CDR3 sequence (DNA): TGTGCCAGCAGTGGGGGAAGGCTAGCGGCCACCGGGGAGCTGTTTTTT. Encoded protein: CASSGGRLAATGELFF.

This chain connects TRBV19 to TRBJ1-5; 7 bases map to TRBD1. The CDR3 loop spans 15 amino acids. The V and J ends lost 8 bases and 2 bases, in that order; junction bases with no gene match: 9. CDR1 is LNHDA and CDR2 is SQIVND in the germline V gene (reference sequence). This CDR3 reads CASRRQGLGNQPQHF. The CDR3 DNA reads as TGTGCCAGTCGTCGACAGGGACTTGGCAATCAGCCCCAGCATTTT.

This clone occurred once. CDR3 residues: CASSESLYQPQHF. The CDR3 region has the DNA TGCGCCAGCAGTGAATCTCTCTACCAGCCCCAGCATTTT. This chain links TRBV10-1 with TRBJ1-5; D is undetermined. The CDR3 has 13 amino acids. Trimming removed 3 bases at V and 7 bases at J, with 10 bases between. The germline gives CDR1 WNHNN, CDR2 SYGVQD (reference sequence).

This clone has only one observation. The J gene is TRBJ2-2, the V gene TRBV9; D might be TRBD2 (6 bases). Trimming left V 7 bases short and J 0 bases short, with 10 bases between. The CDR3 has 14 amino acids. Germline V gives CDR1 SGDLS, CDR2 YYNGEE. The CDR3 bases are TGTGCCAGCGGGGGGAAATCGAACACCGGGGAGCTGTTTTTT. Encoded protein: CASGGKSNTGELFF.

J is TRBJ1-2 and V is TRBV28; D remains unclear. CDR1 is MDHEN and CDR2 is SYDVKM in the germline V gene. This CDR3 is 12 amino acids long. Deletions cut 6 bases from V and 4 bases from J, with 9 bases between. The chain's CDR3 is CASSRFRYGYTF. For the CDR3, the DNA is TGTGCCAGCAGCCGTTTTCGCTATGGCTACACCTTC.

The V gene is TRBV27, the J gene TRBJ1-3; D not resolved. V shed 4 bases and J shed 0 bases, with 19 bases lying between them. The length of the CDR3 is 18 residues. Germline assignment: CDR1 MNHEY and CDR2 SMNVEV (reference sequence). The CDR3 DNA reads as TGTGCCAGCAGTTCCCTGTTGGGCGGCTCCGGCTCTGGAAACACCATATATTTT. Protein product: CASSSLLGGSGSGNTIYF.

This clone was found once. The chain uses TRBV5-4 and TRBJ2-5; D is ambiguous. The CDR3 loop spans 12 amino acids. Trimming removed 3 bases from V and 5 bases from J, with 8 bases in between. Germline CDR1 is SGHNT and CDR2 is YYREEE (reference sequence). The CDR3 loop reads CASSSPGETQYF. CDR3 coding DNA: TGTGCCAGCAGCTCCCCAGGCGAGACCCAGTACTTC.

This sequence joins TRBV27 and TRBJ2-7; 12 positions agree with TRBD2. J gave up 3 bases and V 10 bases, and 19 bases lay outside the gene matches. CDR1 and CDR2 from the germline V gene are MNHEY and SMNVEV (reference sequence). The CDR3 spans 18 residues. For the CDR3, the DNA is TGTGCCATCCTAACCGGACTAGCGGGACGGACCGATAACTACGAGCAGTACTTC. This encodes CAILTGLAGRTDNYEQYF.

This chain uses TRBV7-2 with TRBJ2-2, with 9 bases fitting TRBD2. Losses at the gene ends were 6 bases for V and 1 base for J; bases not matched to a gene: 3. The CDR3 spans 15 residues. In germline, CDR1 is SGHTA, CDR2 FQGNSA. The DNA for the CDR3 is TGTGCCAGCAGGGCGACTAGCGGGAACACCGGGGAGCTGTTTTTT. Translation gives CASRATSGNTGELFF. The whole variable domain, remainder taken from reference TRBV7-2 and TRBJ2-2, is GAGVSQSPSNKVTEKGKDVELRCDPISGHTALYWYRQSLGQGLEFLIYFQGNSAPDKSGLPSDRFSAERTGGSVSTLTIQRTQQEDSAVYLCASRATSGNTGELFFGEGSRLTVL.

V usage is TRBV10-3 and J usage is TRBJ1-3; D might be TRBD1 (5 bases). The germline V gene encodes CDR1 ENHRY and CDR2 SYGVKD. This CDR3 is built from 16 residues. V dropped 4 bases and J dropped 0 bases, with 13 bases sitting between them. The DNA of the CDR3 is TGTGCCATCAGTGTCACAGGACCACTCTCTGGAAACACCATATATTTT. This encodes CAISVTGPLSGNTIYF.

CDR3 sequence: CASRPPGSYEQYF. The CDR3 DNA is TGTGCCAGCAGGCCGCCGGGGAGTTACGAGCAGTACTTC. This sequence joins TRBV6-5 and TRBJ2-5; weak D call: TRBD2 (5 bases). TRBJ2-7 matches the DNA end more closely, so the J call is doubtful. The CDR3 sequence is 13 residues long. Germline CDR1 is MNHEY and CDR2 is SVGAGI.

The chain employs TRBV29-1 and TRBJ1-2; tentatively, D is TRBD1 (6 bases). V was trimmed by 1 base and J by 8 bases, leaving 11 bases between them. The CDR3 sequence is 12 residues long. Germline CDR1 is SQVTM and CDR2 is ANQGSEA. The CDR3 bases are TGCAGCGTTGAAGTGGCCGACAGGGGCTACACCTTC. Its protein is CSVEVADRGYTF. Using reference TRBV29-1 and TRBJ1-2 for the parts outside the CDR3, the full variable domain is SAVISQKPSRDICQRGTSLTIQCQVDSQVTMMFWYRQQPGQSLTLIATANQGSEATYESGFVIDKFPISRPNLTFSTLTVSNMSPEDSSIYLCSVEVADRGYTFGSGTRLTVV.

The chain links TRBV4-2 to TRBJ2-3; TRBD2 matches 11 bases. CDR1 and CDR2 (germline): LGHNA, YNFKEQ. The J segment lost 4 bases and the V segment lost 3 bases, leaving 6 bases of the junction unmatched. CDR3 length: 16 amino acids. The CDR3 protein is CASSHRLAGISDTQYF. As DNA, the CDR3 is TGTGCCAGCAGCCACAGACTAGCGGGAATTTCAGATACGCAGTATTTT.

This clone was observed once. The V and J genes are TRBV7-3 and TRBJ2-7; D remains ambiguous. This CDR3 contains 15 residues. Trimming took 4 bases from V and 2 from J, leaving 15 bases between them. Germline lookup yields CDR1 SGHTA and CDR2 FQGTGA. CDR3 loop: CASSYGVAPTYEQYF. The CDR3 bases are TGTGCCAGCAGCTATGGGGTGGCGCCGACCTACGAGCAGTACTTC.